This T cell receptor beta chain came from a study of early T cells in non-severe SARS-CoV-2 infection (dated by TCRdb to about 2021). Regarding the research as a whole: Because TCR sequencing was done on bulk RNA from unsorted whole blood, the alpha and beta chains could not be paired. Broad study findings and their caveats: Matching against VDJdb was skewed toward anti-spike CD8 responses, likely underestimated virus-specific expansions, and missed private and CD4 specificities.

In regard to this clonotype: What antigen it recognizes has not been identified. No base-level quality is on record; no much larger clone is a single base apart.

The library was prepared using 5' RACE. TCRdb names NextSeq 500 as the instrument used. To correct for sequencing error and PCR bias, the TCR library protocol tagged individual cDNA molecules with unique molecular identifiers. Sequencing covered both TCR alpha and beta chains, and within each sample the abundances of alpha and beta sequences were tightly co-correlated. Turning to the authors' computational methods: Decombinator V4 was used to annotate the V gene, J gene and CDR3 of the TCR sequences. TCRs were defined as expanded if a significant change between any two time points was detected under a Poisson model with p below 0.0001. TCR abundances were normalised to the total number of TCRs sequenced per sample and were expressed as counts per million. VDJdb, accessed 1 November 2021, was searched for CMV, EBV and SARS-CoV-2 annotated TCRs, with TCRs annotated for multiple antigens excluded. The raw public data were reprocessed by TCRdb itself: fastp quality trimming at Q25, MiXCR clonotype calling, in-frame beta chains only. Every CDR3 protein is listed once, alongside the most common genes and DNA of its rows. The V and J calls were not made by the authors but by TCRdb's processing. This sample holds under 50,000 distinct CDR3 sequences; 20% to 25% were observed only once. Under 6% of the sample comes from the top ten.

This was a case-control study nested in a cohort of healthcare workers in London, UK, who had nasopharyngeal swab PCR tests and blood samples taken every week. Between 23 and 31 March 2020, the week of the UK lockdown, healthcare workers were enrolled and then followed up weekly for as long as 16 weeks. Material: whole blood, obtained at baseline. This receptor was identified in an adult who was a healthcare worker with PCR-confirmed SARS-CoV-2 infection or an uninfected control (not recorded which).

The CDR3 reads as follows: CASSSTPTRTGYTF. Read as DNA, the sequence is TGTGCCAGCAGTTCAACACCTACCAGGACTGGCTACACCTTC. Recombination joined TRBV6-5 with TRBJ1-2, with the D gene not clear enough to name. The V and J ends are trimmed by 4 bases and 7 bases, leaving 16 bases between them. The germline V gene sets CDR1 to MNHEY and CDR2 to SVGAGI. The CDR3 numbers 14 residues from cysteine through phenylalanine. Of all the DNA, just the CDR3 is kept, 42 bases in frame from base 1.